These 25 T cell receptor beta chains came from one sample sequenced in a study of graft-versus-host responses after intestinal transplantation. Repertoires were generated with immunoSEQ multiplex PCR, while TCRdb's copy carries only in-frame clones and drops some. The sample holds over 100,000 clones, 85% to 95% seen once. No cognate antigen is known for these TCRs. This sample comprised unstimulated CD8+ T cells sorted from spleen or lymph node cells, obtained before transplant. These receptors all come from a human donor who was the organ donor for an intestinal transplant.

This clone appeared a few times. Distinct nucleotide sequences in the sample also encode this CDR3. The chain couples TRBV5-1 to TRBJ2-7; 10 bases align to TRBD1. The V and J ends lost 2 bases and 2 bases, in that order; junction bases with no gene match: 1. Germline CDR1 reads SGHRS; CDR2 reads YFSETQ. The CDR3 contains 14 residues. CDR3 residues: CASSFGTGAYEQYF. The CDR3, as DNA: TGCGCCAGCAGCTTCGGGACAGGGGCCTACGAGCAGTACTTC.

The chain is built from TRBV4-3 and TRBJ2-2; D not resolved. The CDR3 spans 14 residues. From germline, CDR1 is LGHNA and CDR2 YSLEER. Between the trimmed V and J ends, which lost 0 bases and 3 bases, there was a span of 5 bases. The DNA for the CDR3 is TGCGCCAGCAGCCAAGACTCGCACACCGGGGAGCTGTTTTTT. This translates into CASSQDSHTGELFF.

The CDR3 DNA reads TGTGCCAGCAGTTATAGTGGACTAGCGGACACAGATACGCAGTATTTT. Its translation: CASSYSGLADTDTQYF. This chain uses TRBV6-5 with TRBJ2-3; 10 nucleotides match TRBD2. Trimming cost V 3 bases and J 2 bases; bases outside gene matches: 5. Per germline, CDR1 MNHEY and CDR2 SVGAGI. The CDR3 runs to 16 residues.

V is TRBV9 and J is TRBJ2-1, with a weak D call TRBD2 (5 bases). Germline CDR1 is SGDLS and CDR2 is YYNGEE. The CDR3 spans 15 residues. The V end was cut by 0 bases, the J end by 5 bases, with 12 bases between. CDR3 coding DNA: TGTGCCAGCAGCGTAGACGGGAATCCCCACAATGAGCAGTTCTTC. It translates to CASSVDGNPHNEQFF.

The count of this clone is one. The rearrangement uses TRBV7-6 and TRBJ1-2; the match to TRBD1 covers 10 bases. This CDR3 region has 16 residues. Germline V gene data show CDR1 as SGHVS and CDR2 as FNYEAQ. V dropped 1 base and J dropped 2; count of bases not matched to a gene: 4. In DNA form, the CDR3 reads TGTGCCAGCAGCTTAGACCCGGGACAGGGGAACTATGGCTACACCTTC. This codes for CASSLDPGQGNYGYTF.

This clone was found once. CDR3 protein: CASSSRTSGPSYEQYF. The CDR3 region has the DNA TGTGCCAGCAGCTCCCGGACTAGCGGGCCCTCCTACGAGCAGTACTTC. The V gene is TRBV9, the J gene TRBJ2-7; TRBD2 matches 11 bases. Trimming removed 4 bases from V and 0 bases from J; junction bases left unmatched: 6. The germline V gene has CDR1 SGDLS and CDR2 YYNGEE. The CDR3 is 16 residues long.

V and J are TRBV7-3 and TRBJ2-7, with D hard to call. This CDR3 contains 9 residues. Trimming pared 9 bases from V and 5 bases from J, leaving 5 bases between. Germline V gene data show CDR1 as SGHTA and CDR2 as FQGTGA. In DNA, the CDR3 is TGTGCCAGGTCAGACGAGCAGTACTTC. Translation gives CARSDEQYF.

The J gene is TRBJ1-4, the V gene TRBV19; D call uncertain. The V end was cut by 9 bases, the J end by 10 bases, with 27 bases between. This CDR3 spans 16 amino acids. CDR1 is LNHDA, CDR2 SQIVND, per germline (reference sequence). This chain's CDR3 is CASALKAQNYVGKLFF. The CDR3 coding sequence is TGTGCCAGCGCCCTAAAAGCACAAAATTACGTGGGAAAACTGTTTTTT.

The V call is TRBV27, the J call TRBJ1-2, with TRBD1 as a possible D gene (5 bases). Germline V gene data show CDR1 as MNHEY and CDR2 as SMNVEV (reference sequence). V was pared by 5 bases and J by 4 bases, with 14 bases between. The CDR3 contains 14 residues. As DNA, the CDR3 is TGTGCCAGCAGTCCCCGGGGGAGCCTCTATGGCTACACCTTC. Translated, it gives CASSPRGSLYGYTF.

The chain combines TRBV7-2 with TRBJ2-1, with 9 bases aligning to TRBD2. Germline trimming cut 6 bases from V and 6 bases from J; bases unmatched to any gene: 12. The germline V gene has CDR1 SGHTA and CDR2 FQGNSA. CDR3 length: 16 residues. The CDR3 DNA reads as TGTGCCAGCAGTCCTGGCGGGAGGGCCTTAGTCAATGAGCAGTTCTTC. Its protein is CASSPGGRALVNEQFF.

Written as DNA, the CDR3 is TGTGCCAGCAGCGCCGGGACAGGGGTCTACGAGCAGTACTTC. Translation gives CASSAGTGVYEQYF. The chain links TRBV5-6 to TRBJ2-7, with TRBD1 matching over 10 bases. Germline V gene data show CDR1 as SGHDT and CDR2 as YYEEEE. V gave up 4 bases and J gave up 3 bases; unmatched junction bases: 4. The CDR3 covers 14 residues.

This clone has only one observation. The J gene is TRBJ2-5, the V gene TRBV29-1; tentatively, D is TRBD1 (5 bases). This CDR3 has 12 amino acids. The ends were cut back, 7 bases at V and 2 bases at J, with 11 bases in the middle. Germline assignment: CDR1 SQVTM and CDR2 ANQGSEA. Here the CDR3 reads CSARGLQETQYF. The CDR3 coding sequence is TGCAGCGCTAGGGGATTACAAGAGACCCAGTACTTC.

The chain recombines TRBV5-1 with TRBJ1-2; 8 bases fit TRBD1. The CDR3 covers 13 residues. With 0 bases clipped from V and 7 bases from J, the junction kept 2 bases outside the gene matches. CDR1 is SGHRS, CDR2 YFSETQ, per germline. Here the CDR3 reads CASSLGTGLGYTF. The CDR3 DNA is TGCGCCAGCAGCTTGGGGACAGGGCTTGGCTACACCTTC.

J is TRBJ2-5 and V is TRBV27; weak D call: TRBD1 (6 bases). Germline CDR1 reads MNHEY; CDR2 reads SMNVEV (reference sequence). Trimming stripped 6 bases from V and 9 bases from J, with 26 bases between. CDR3 length equals 16 residues. This chain's CDR3 is CASRPQEGSGHTAQYF. Here the CDR3 DNA reads TGTGCCAGCAGGCCCCAAGAAGGGTCGGGACACACGGCCCAGTACTTC.

This chain links TRBV27 with TRBJ2-5; D is unclear. Germline V gene sequence: CDR1 MNHEY, CDR2 SMNVEV (reference sequence). Trimming cost V 8 bases and J 2 bases, with 12 bases left between them. CDR3 size: 13 residues. This chain's CDR3 is CASALDGQETQYF. Here the CDR3 DNA reads TGTGCCAGCGCTCTAGACGGGCAAGAGACCCAGTACTTC.

This chain links TRBV5-4 with TRBJ1-2; 10 nucleotides align to TRBD1. The V gene's germline CDR1 is SGHNT and CDR2 YYREEE (reference sequence). CDR3 length equals 14 residues. Trimming cost V 4 bases and J 4 bases; bases outside gene matches: 4. The DNA for the CDR3 is TGTGCCAGCAGCCATAGACAGGGGGCCTATGGCTACACCTTC. Translating gives CASSHRQGAYGYTF.

The chain links TRBV7-9 to TRBJ1-2; D possibly corresponds to TRBD1 (5 bases). The CDR3 has 14 amino acids. V lost 4 bases to trimming and J lost 5 bases, with 14 bases between them. Germline values: CDR1 SEHNR, CDR2 FQNEAQ (reference sequence). The CDR3 sequence: CASSSLQATYGYTF. The CDR3 region has the DNA TGTGCCAGCAGCTCGTTACAGGCTACTTATGGCTACACCTTC.

This sequence joins TRBV5-5 and TRBJ2-5; the D is unclear. Per the germline V gene, CDR1 is SGHKS and CDR2 is YYEKEE (reference sequence). There are 11 residues in the CDR3. Trimming stripped 5 bases from V and 11 bases from J, with 13 bases between. This chain's CDR3 is CASSMTDEQYF. Written as DNA, the CDR3 is TGTGCCAGCAGTATGACTGATGAGCAGTACTTC.

The rearrangement uses TRBV13 and TRBJ2-3; unclear D gene. The V gene's germline CDR1 is PRHDT and CDR2 FYEKMQ (reference sequence). The CDR3 runs 14 residues. Trimming stripped 3 bases from V and 2 bases from J, with 9 bases between. CDR3 amino acids: CASSFGRSTDTQYF. CDR3 in DNA: TGTGCCAGCAGCTTTGGCAGGTCCACAGATACGCAGTATTTT. Based on the CDR3 plus reference TRBV13 and TRBJ2-3, the full variable domain is AAGVIQSPRHLIKEKRETATLKCYPIPRHDTVYWYQQGPGQDPQFLISFYEKMQSDKGSIPDRFSAQQFSDYHSELNMSSLELGDSALYFCASSFGRSTDTQYFGPGTRLTVL.

This chain connects TRBV4-1 to TRBJ2-7, with D possibly TRBD1 on 6 matching bases. The CDR3 is 15 residues long. Germline V gene lookup returns CDR1 MGHRA and CDR2 YSYEKL. V lost 0 bases, J lost 0 bases, and 9 bases lay in between. DNA for the CDR3: TGCGCCAGCAGCCAAGAACAACAGGGCTCCTACGAGCAGTACTTC. Encoded protein: CASSQEQQGSYEQYF.

V and J are TRBV9 and TRBJ2-1; 11 bases align to TRBD2. This CDR3 comprises 15 residues. The V and J ends lost 1 base and 6 bases, in that order; junction bases with no gene match: 3. Germline lookup yields CDR1 SGDLS and CDR2 YYNGEE. This CDR3 is CASSVTSGSGNEQFF. The CDR3 nucleotides are TGTGCCAGCAGCGTAACTAGCGGGAGCGGCAATGAGCAGTTCTTC.

The chain carries TRBV7-9 and TRBJ2-2; D not resolved. V lost 3 bases and J 4 bases, leaving 12 bases between the germline ends. This CDR3 is 15 amino acids long. The germline gives CDR1 SEHNR, CDR2 FQNEAQ (reference sequence). CDR3 region: CASSFHTPGTGELFF. The CDR3 coding sequence is TGTGCCAGCAGCTTTCATACCCCGGGCACCGGGGAGCTGTTTTTT.

This clone has just a few counts. The V call is TRBV19, the J call TRBJ2-7, with D maybe TRBD2 (5 bases). The germline CDR1 and CDR2 sequences are LNHDA and SQIVND (reference sequence). Trimming cost V 7 bases and J 9 bases, with 13 bases left between them. This CDR3 is built from 11 residues. CDR3 loop: CASKRQFGQYF. CDR3 DNA: TGTGCCAGTAAGCGGCAATTCGGGCAGTACTTC.

This sequence joins TRBV7-3 and TRBJ2-1; 9 positions agree with TRBD2. The CDR3 loop spans 14 amino acids. Germline V gene data show CDR1 as SGHTA and CDR2 as FQGTGA. Losses at the gene ends were 5 bases for V and 7 bases for J; bases not matched to a gene: 6. CDR3 in DNA: TGTGCCAGCAGCCCAGCGGGAGGATGGAATGAGCAGTTCTTC. Residues: CASSPAGGWNEQFF. The full variable domain, completed using reference TRBV7-3 and TRBJ2-1, is GAGVSQTPSNKVTEKGKYVELRCDPISGHTALYWYRQSLGQGPEFLIYFQGTGAADDSGLPNDRFFAVRPEGSVSTLKIQRTERGDSAVYLCASSPAGGWNEQFFGPGTRLTVL.

V and J are TRBV6-1 and TRBJ1-1, with no clear D. V was clipped by 0 bases and J by 4 bases, with 9 bases between them. The CDR3 is 14 residues long. Germline V CDR1 and CDR2: MNHNS, SASEGT. DNA of the CDR3: TGTGCCAGCAGTGAAGCGGTCTGGGCCACTGAAGCTTTCTTT. Translated: CASSEAVWATEAFF.